This TCR beta chain was obtained from a study of spatial heterogeneity in lung cancer. Study information: Matched bulk RNA-seq gave a T cell module score that correlated strongly with tumor-region TCR transcript counts. The study's findings and limits: How many expanded intratumoral alpha and beta TCRs were present tracked the tumor mutation count, which was a count of nonsynonymous mutations.

CDR3 length equals 15 residues. CDR1 is DFQATT and CDR2 is SNEGSKA in the germline V gene (reference sequence). Trimming left V 3 bases short and J 2 bases short, with 16 bases between. As for time point: sample taken at primary tumor resection. Donors were around 70 untreated early-stage non-small cell lung cancer patients. Without sorting, whole RNA was sequenced from tumor, nontumor lung or frozen PBMC. TCRdb recomputed calls from the 5' RACE reads with MiXCR, one row per CDR3 protein. The sample contains under 5,500 distinct CDR3 sequences, under 6.5% of which appear only once. This clonotype was recorded many times. Its antigen is not identified.

The input for sequencing was lung tumor tissue, taken at surgery. The V call is TRBV20-1, the J call TRBJ1-1, with D possibly being TRBD1 (5 bases). The source of this sequence is a male donor with early-stage non-small cell lung cancer. The CDR3 DNA reads TGCAGTGCTAGCGCTCCCAGGGAGGTAAACACTGAAGCTTTCTTT. Encoded protein: CSASAPREVNTEAFF.